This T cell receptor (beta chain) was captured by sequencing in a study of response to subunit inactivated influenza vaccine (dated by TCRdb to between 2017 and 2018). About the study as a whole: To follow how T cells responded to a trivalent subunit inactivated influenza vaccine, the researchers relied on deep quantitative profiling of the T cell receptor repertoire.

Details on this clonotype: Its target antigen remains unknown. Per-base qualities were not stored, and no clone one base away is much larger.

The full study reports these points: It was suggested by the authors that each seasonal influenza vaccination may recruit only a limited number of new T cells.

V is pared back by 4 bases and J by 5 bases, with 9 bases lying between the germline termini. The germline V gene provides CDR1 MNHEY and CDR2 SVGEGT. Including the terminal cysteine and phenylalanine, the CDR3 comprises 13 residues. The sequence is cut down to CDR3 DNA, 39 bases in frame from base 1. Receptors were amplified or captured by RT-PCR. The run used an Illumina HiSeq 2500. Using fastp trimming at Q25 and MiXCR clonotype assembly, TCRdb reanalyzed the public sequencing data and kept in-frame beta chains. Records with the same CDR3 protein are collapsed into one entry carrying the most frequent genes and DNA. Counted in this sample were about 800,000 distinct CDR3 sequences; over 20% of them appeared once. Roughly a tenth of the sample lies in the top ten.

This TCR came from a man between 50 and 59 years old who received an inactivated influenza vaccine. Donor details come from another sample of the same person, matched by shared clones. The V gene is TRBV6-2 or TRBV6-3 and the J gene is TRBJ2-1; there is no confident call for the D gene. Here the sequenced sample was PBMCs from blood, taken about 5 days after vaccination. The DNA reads TGTGCCAGCAGTTCCGACATTCACAATGAGCAGTTCTTC. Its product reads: CASSSDIHNEQFF.